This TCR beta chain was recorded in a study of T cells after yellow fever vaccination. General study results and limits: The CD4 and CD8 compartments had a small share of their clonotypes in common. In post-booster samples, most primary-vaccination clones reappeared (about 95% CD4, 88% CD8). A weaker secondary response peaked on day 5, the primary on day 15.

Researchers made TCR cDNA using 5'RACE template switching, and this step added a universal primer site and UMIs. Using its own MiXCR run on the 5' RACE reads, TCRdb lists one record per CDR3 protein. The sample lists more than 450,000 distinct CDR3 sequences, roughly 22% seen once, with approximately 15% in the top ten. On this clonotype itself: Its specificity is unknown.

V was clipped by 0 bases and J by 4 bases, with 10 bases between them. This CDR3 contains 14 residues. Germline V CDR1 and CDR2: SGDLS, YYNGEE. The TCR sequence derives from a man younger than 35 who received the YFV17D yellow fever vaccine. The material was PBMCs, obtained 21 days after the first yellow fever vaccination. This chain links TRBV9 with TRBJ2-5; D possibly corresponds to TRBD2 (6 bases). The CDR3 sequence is CASSVGGAIETQYF. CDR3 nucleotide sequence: TGTGCCAGCAGCGTAGGCGGGGCTATAGAGACCCAGTACTTC.